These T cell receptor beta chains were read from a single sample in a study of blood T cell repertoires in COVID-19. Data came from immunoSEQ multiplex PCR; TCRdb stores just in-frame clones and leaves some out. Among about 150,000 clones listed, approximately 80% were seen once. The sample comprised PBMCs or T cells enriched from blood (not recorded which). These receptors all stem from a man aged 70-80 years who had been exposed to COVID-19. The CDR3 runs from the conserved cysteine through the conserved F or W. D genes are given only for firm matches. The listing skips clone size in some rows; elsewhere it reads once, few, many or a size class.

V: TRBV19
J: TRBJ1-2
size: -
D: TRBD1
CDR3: CASIRGQHGYTF
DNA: TGTGCCAGTATCAGGGGACAGCATGGCTACACCTTC

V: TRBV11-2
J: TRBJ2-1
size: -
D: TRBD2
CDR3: CASSLWEGWNEQFF
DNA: TGTGCCAGCAGCCTCTGGGAGGGTTGGAATGAGCAGTTCTTC

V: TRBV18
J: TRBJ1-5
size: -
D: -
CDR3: CASSSGLGNQPQHF
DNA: TGTGCCAGCTCATCCGGACTCGGCAATCAGCCCCAGCATTTT

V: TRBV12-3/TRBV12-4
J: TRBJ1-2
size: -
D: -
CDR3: CASSLAEGSGYTF
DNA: TGTGCCAGCAGTTTAGCGGAGGGGAGTGGCTACACCTTC

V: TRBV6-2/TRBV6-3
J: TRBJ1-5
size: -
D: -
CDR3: CASSYSSMNQPQHF
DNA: TGTGCCAGCAGTTACTCGAGTATGAATCAGCCCCAGCATTTT

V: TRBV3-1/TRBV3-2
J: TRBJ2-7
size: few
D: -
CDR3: CASSHRTLLSYEQYF
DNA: TGTGCCAGCAGCCACCGGACACTGCTCTCCTACGAGCAGTACTTC

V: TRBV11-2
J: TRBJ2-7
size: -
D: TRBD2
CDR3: CASSFASGRNEQYF
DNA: TGTGCCAGCAGCTTTGCTAGCGGGAGGAACGAGCAGTACTTC

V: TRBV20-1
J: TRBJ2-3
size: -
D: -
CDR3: CSARDPDTQYF
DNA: TGCAGTGCTAGAGATCCTGATACGCAGTATTTT

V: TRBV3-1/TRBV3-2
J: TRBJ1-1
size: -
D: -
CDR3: CASSTPGINTEAFF
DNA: TGTGCCAGCAGCACACCGGGAATAAACACTGAAGCTTTCTTT

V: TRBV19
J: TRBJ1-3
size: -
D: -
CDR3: CASSMGEDLSGNTIYF
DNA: TGTGCCAGTAGTATGGGAGAGGACCTCTCTGGAAACACCATATATTTT

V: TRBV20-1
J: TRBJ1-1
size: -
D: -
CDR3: CSASPSNTEAFF
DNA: TGCAGTGCTAGTCCTTCGAACACTGAAGCTTTCTTT

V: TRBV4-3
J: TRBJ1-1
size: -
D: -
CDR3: CASSQDVGGNTEAFF
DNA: TGCGCCAGCAGCCAAGACGTGGGGGGAAACACTGAAGCTTTCTTT

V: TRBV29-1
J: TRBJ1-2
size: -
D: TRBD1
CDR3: CSVQGAGGYTF
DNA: TGCAGCGTTCAGGGGGCAGGTGGCTACACCTTC

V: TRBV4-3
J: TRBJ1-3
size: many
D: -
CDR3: CASSQDLDYGNTIYF
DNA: TGCGCCAGCAGCCAAGATTTAGACTACGGAAACACCATATATTTT

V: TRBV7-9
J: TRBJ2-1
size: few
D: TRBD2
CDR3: CASSLAGGARLEQFF
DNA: TGTGCCAGCAGCTTGGCGGGAGGTGCAAGGTTGGAGCAGTTCTTC

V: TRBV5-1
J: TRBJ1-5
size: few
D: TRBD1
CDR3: CASSFDGQGGQPQHF
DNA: TGCGCCAGCAGCTTCGACGGACAGGGGGGTCAGCCCCAGCATTTT